This T cell receptor beta chain appears in the sequencing data of a study of breast tumors, draining lymph nodes, adjacent tissues. This clonotype was seen a single time. The target antigen is unknown. The lymph nodes were axillary draining lymph nodes from breast cancer patients. Between the trimmed V and J ends, which lost 8 bases and 4 bases, there was a span of 11 bases. The CDR3 contains 12 residues. Germline V gives CDR1 LNHNV, CDR2 YYDKDF (reference sequence). Each CDR3 protein gets one entry after TCRdb re-called the multiplex PCR reads with MiXCR. The sample lists a few hundred thousand distinct CDR3 sequences, less than 40% occurring once. The study's findings and limits: Luminal-like breast cancer showed significantly greater tumor-nontumor repertoire similarity than basal-like breast cancer did.

The clonotype was recovered from a female donor with breast cancer. Some clones in this sample may be carry-over from other donors' samples. The specimen sequenced was axillary lymph node tissue. The chain links TRBV15 to TRBJ1-2; D unclear. DNA for the CDR3: TGTGCCACCGACGGGGTGATCTATGGCTACACCTTC. It specifies CATDGVIYGYTF.